This is a list of T cell receptor beta chains from one sample in a study of beta chain features in type 1 diabetes. Sequencing was performed with immunoSEQ multiplex PCR; in TCRdb, only in-frame clones are kept and a portion is missing. The sample has approximately 140,000 clones; roughly 10% are singletons. Sequences were obtained from central memory CD4+ T cells from blood. Receptors originate from a young man with type 1 diabetes. CDR3s include the opening cysteine and the closing phenylalanine or tryptophan. The D gene is left open where the match is weak. Expanded clones are given a class, and other clones once, few, many or no size at all.

D: NA
V: TRBV2
size: NA
length: 16
J: TRBJ2-2
CDR3: CASSERQVMNTGELFF
DNA: TGTGCCAGCAGTGAGAGACAGGTGATGAACACCGGGGAGCTGTTTTTT

D: NA
V: TRBV5-4
size: NA
length: 14
J: TRBJ2-5
CDR3: CASSAGTQQETQYF
DNA: TGTGCCAGCAGCGCTGGGACACAACAAGAGACCCAGTACTTC

D: NA
V: TRBV7-9
size: NA
length: 13
J: TRBJ2-5
CDR3: CASIPRQVETQYF
DNA: TGTGCCAGCATCCCGCGCCAAGTAGAGACCCAGTACTTC

D: TRBD1
V: TRBV6-5
size: NA
length: 13
J: TRBJ2-1
CDR3: CASSSQGANEQFF
DNA: TGTGCCAGCAGTTCCCAGGGGGCCAATGAGCAGTTCTTC

D: NA
V: TRBV7-2
size: NA
length: 12
J: TRBJ1-4
CDR3: CASSLETGKLFF
DNA: TGTGCCAGCAGCTTAGAGACTGGAAAACTGTTTTTT

D: NA
V: TRBV28
size: many
length: 11
J: TRBJ2-5
CDR3: CASSSQGPGYF
DNA: TGTGCCAGCAGTTCTCAGGGTCCCGGGTACTTC

D: NA
V: TRBV2
size: few
length: 13
J: TRBJ1-4
CDR3: CASRVGGNEKLFF
DNA: TGTGCCAGCAGAGTAGGGGGAAATGAAAAACTGTTTTTT

D: NA
V: TRBV5-4
size: many
length: 15
J: TRBJ2-3
CDR3: CASSLGGAGADTQYF
DNA: TGTGCCAGCAGCTTGGGGGGAGCAGGGGCAGATACGCAGTATTTT

D: NA
V: TRBV7-2
size: NA
length: 14
J: TRBJ1-5
CDR3: CASSFARQGQPQHF
DNA: TGTGCCAGCAGCTTCGCGCGCCAGGGTCAGCCCCAGCATTTT

D: TRBD1
V: TRBV18
size: NA
length: 15
J: TRBJ2-1
CDR3: CASSPIQGVDNEQFF
DNA: TGTGCCAGCTCACCAATACAGGGGGTAGACAATGAGCAGTTCTTC

D: TRBD1
V: TRBV4-3
size: NA
length: 15
J: TRBJ2-5
CDR3: CASSQGDSLQETQYF
DNA: TGCGCCAGCAGCCAAGGGGACAGCCTTCAAGAGACCCAGTACTTC

D: TRBD2
V: TRBV5-4
size: few
length: 15
J: TRBJ2-5
CDR3: CASSLLLAGQETQYF
DNA: TGTGCCAGCAGCTTGCTCCTAGCGGGTCAAGAGACCCAGTACTTC

D: NA
V: TRBV7-9
size: many
length: 16
J: TRBJ2-7
CDR3: CASSLWFGGRSYEQYF
DNA: TGTGCCAGCAGCTTATGGTTCGGCGGCCGCTCCTACGAGCAGTACTTC

D: NA
V: TRBV6-5
size: NA
length: 14
J: TRBJ2-5
CDR3: CASSYSIASETQYF
DNA: TGTGCCAGCAGTTACTCCATAGCGTCGGAGACCCAGTACTTC

D: TRBD1
V: TRBV7-2
size: few
length: 15
J: TRBJ1-2
CDR3: CASSEGQGPSYGYTF
DNA: TGTGCCAGCAGCGAGGGACAGGGACCGAGCTATGGCTACACCTTC

D: TRBD1
V: TRBV9
size: few
length: 14
J: TRBJ2-5
CDR3: CASSFWDREETQYF
DNA: TGTGCCAGCAGCTTCTGGGACAGAGAAGAGACCCAGTACTTC

D: TRBD1
V: TRBV18
size: few
length: 14
J: TRBJ2-3
CDR3: CASSLGQGADTQYF
DNA: TGTGCCAGCTCACTCGGACAGGGGGCAGATACGCAGTATTTT

D: NA
V: TRBV10-3
size: NA
length: 14
J: TRBJ2-5
CDR3: CAISNGGLQETQYF
DNA: TGTGCCATCAGTAACGGGGGGCTACAAGAGACCCAGTACTTC

D: NA
V: TRBV5-1
size: NA
length: 15
J: TRBJ2-1
CDR3: CASRPLASAYNEQFF
DNA: TGCGCCAGCAGGCCGCTAGCGTCTGCCTACAATGAGCAGTTCTTC

D: NA
V: TRBV9
size: few
length: 11
J: TRBJ1-2
CDR3: CASSQGYGYTF
DNA: TGTGCCAGCAGTCAGGGCTATGGCTACACCTTC

D: TRBD1
V: TRBV10-3
size: few
length: 13
J: TRBJ2-5
CDR3: CAATQDREETQYF
DNA: TGTGCCGCGACCCAAGACAGGGAAGAGACCCAGTACTTC

D: NA
V: TRBV30
size: few
length: 13
J: TRBJ1-1
CDR3: CACQWEAKTEAFF
DNA: TGTGCCTGTCAGTGGGAGGCTAAGACTGAAGCTTTCTTT

D: NA
V: TRBV6-4
size: NA
length: 14
J: TRBJ1-2
CDR3: CASIDPHRENGYTF
DNA: TGTGCCAGCATCGACCCCCACAGGGAGAATGGCTACACCTTC

D: TRBD1
V: TRBV4-2
size: NA
length: 12
J: TRBJ1-2
CDR3: CASSRDRGGYTF
DNA: TGTGCCAGCAGCCGGGACAGGGGAGGCTACACCTTC